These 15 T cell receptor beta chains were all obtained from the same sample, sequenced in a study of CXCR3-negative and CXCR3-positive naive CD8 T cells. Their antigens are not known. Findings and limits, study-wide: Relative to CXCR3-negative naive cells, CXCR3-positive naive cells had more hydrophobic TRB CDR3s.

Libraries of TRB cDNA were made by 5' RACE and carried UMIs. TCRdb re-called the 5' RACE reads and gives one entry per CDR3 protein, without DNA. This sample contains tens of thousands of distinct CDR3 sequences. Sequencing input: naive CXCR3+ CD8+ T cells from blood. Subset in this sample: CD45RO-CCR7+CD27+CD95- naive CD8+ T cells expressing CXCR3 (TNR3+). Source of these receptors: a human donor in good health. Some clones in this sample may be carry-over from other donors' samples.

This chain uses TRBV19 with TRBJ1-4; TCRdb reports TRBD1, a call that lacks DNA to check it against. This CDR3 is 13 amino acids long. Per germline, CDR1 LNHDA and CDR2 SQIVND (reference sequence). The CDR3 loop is CASKQDRLGKLFF.

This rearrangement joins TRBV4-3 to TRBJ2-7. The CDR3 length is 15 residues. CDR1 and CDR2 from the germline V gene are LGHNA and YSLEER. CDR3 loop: CASSQDLADPYEQYF.

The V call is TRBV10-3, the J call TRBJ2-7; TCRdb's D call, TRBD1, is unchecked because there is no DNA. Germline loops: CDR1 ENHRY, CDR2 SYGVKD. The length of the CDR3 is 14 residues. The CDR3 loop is CAIRIETDSYEQYF.

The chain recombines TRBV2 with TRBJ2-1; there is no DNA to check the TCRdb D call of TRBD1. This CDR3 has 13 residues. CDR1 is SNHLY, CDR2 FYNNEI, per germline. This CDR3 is CAIRIQGRNEQFF.

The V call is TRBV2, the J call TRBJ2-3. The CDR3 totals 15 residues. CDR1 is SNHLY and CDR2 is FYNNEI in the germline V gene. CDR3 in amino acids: CASKWRDSGTDTQYF.

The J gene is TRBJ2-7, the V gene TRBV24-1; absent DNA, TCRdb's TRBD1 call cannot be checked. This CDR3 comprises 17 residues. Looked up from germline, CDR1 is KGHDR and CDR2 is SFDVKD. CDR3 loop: CATSDVRVQPKPYEQYF.

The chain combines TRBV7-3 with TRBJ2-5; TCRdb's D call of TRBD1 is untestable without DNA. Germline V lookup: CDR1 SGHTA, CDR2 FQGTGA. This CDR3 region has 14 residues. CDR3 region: CASSASTGDVTQYF.

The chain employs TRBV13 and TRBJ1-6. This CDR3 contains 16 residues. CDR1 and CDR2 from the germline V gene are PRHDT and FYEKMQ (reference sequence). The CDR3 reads CASSPTQAGYNSPLHF.

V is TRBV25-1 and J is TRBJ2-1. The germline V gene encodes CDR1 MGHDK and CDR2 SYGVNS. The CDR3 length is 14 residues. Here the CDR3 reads CASSETREYNEQFF.

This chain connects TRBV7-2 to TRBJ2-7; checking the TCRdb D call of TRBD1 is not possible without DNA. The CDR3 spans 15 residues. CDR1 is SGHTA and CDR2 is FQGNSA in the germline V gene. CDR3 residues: CASSLPDWVGHEQYF. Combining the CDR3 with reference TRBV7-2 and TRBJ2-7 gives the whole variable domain GAGVSQSPSNKVTEKGKDVELRCDPISGHTALYWYRQSLGQGLEFLIYFQGNSAPDKSGLPSDRFSAERTGGSVSTLTIQRTQQEDSAVYLCASSLPDWVGHEQYFGPGTRLTVT.

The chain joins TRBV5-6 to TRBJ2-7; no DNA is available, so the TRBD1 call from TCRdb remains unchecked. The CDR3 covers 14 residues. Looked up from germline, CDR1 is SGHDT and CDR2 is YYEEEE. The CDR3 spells CASSAGTSYYEQYF.

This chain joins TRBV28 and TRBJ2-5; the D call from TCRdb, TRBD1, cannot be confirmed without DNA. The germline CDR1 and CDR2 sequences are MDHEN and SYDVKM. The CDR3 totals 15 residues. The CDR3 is CASSLWQGGEETQYF.

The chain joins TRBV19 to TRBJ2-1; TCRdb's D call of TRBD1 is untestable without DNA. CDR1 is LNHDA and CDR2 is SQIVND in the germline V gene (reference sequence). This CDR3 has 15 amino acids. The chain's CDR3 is CASSHPPGRYNEQFF.

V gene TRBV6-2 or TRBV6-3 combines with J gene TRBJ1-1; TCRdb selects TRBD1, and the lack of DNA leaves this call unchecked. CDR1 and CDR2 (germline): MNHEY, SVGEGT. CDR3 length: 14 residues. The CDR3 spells CASSFVRRDTEAFF.

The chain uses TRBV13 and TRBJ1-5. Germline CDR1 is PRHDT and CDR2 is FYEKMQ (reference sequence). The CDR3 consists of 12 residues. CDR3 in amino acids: CASSLGNQPQHF.